This T cell receptor (beta chain) came from a study of blood T cell repertoires in COVID-19. Looking at the study overall: Sites across the United States, Italy and Spain contributed samples from acute and convalescent COVID-19.

Each participant's cohort was designated according to participant-reported clinical history. This CDR3 has 17 residues. Germline assignment: CDR1 MNHEY and CDR2 SMNVEV (reference sequence). J was trimmed by 2 bases and V by 5 bases; bases with no gene match: 12. The data were produced by immunoSEQ multiplex PCR, yet TCRdb's version contains in-frame clones alone and is incomplete. The sample has roughly 150,000 clones; just over 85% are singletons. The V gene is TRBV27, the J gene TRBJ2-3; 8 bases map to TRBD2. The TCR was taken from a man in his fifties or sixties who had recovered from COVID-19. The sample taken for sequencing was PBMCs or T cells enriched from blood (not recorded which). CDR3 sequence (DNA): TGTGCCAGCAGTCTTACGACGGAGCGGGAGTACACAGATACGCAGTATTTT. It is translated as CASSLTTEREYTDTQYF.